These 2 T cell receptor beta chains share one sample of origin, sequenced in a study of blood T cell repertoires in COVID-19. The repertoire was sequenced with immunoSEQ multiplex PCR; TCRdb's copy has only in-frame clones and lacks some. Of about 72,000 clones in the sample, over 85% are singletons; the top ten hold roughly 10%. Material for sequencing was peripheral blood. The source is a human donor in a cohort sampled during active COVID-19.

CDR3 amino acids: CASSIQRGPTDTQYF. For the CDR3, the DNA is TGTGCCAGCAGCATCCAGCGGGGGCCCACAGATACGCAGTATTTT. This sequence joins TRBV11-2 and TRBJ2-3; 8 bases map to TRBD2. This CDR3 has 15 amino acids. From germline, CDR1 is SGHAT and CDR2 FQNNGV. The V and J ends lost 5 bases and 2 bases, in that order; junction bases with no gene match: 6.

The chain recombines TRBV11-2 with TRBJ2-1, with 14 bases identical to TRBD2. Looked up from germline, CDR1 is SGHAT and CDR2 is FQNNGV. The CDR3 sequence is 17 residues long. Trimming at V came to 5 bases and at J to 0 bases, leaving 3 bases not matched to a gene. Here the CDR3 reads CASSGTSGSFSYNEQFF. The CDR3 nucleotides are TGTGCCAGCAGCGGGACTAGCGGGAGCTTCTCCTACAATGAGCAGTTCTTC.